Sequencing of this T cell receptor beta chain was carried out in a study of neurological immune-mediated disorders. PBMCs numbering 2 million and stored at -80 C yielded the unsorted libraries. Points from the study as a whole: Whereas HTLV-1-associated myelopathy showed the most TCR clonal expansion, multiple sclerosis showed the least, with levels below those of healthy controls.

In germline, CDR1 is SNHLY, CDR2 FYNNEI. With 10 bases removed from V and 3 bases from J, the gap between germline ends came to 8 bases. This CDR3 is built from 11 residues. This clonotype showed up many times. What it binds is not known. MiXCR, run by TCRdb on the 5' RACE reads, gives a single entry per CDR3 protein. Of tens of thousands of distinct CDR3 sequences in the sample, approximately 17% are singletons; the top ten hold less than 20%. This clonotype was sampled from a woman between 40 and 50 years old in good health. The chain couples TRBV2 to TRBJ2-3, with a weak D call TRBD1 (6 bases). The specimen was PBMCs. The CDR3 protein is CAIGGTDTQYF. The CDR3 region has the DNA TGTGCCATAGGGGGTACAGATACGCAGTATTTT.